A selection of T cell receptor beta chains follows, all from one sample in a study of OX40 agonist ivuxolimab in advanced cancers. Sequenced by immunoSEQ multiplex PCR; TCRdb stores in-frame clones only, minus some. In the table there are roughly 80,000 clones, 80% to 90% of which are singletons. The sample consisted of CD4+ or CD8+ T cells sorted from blood, taken in a trial of the OX40 agonist ivuxolimab. The receptors shown here come from an adult with an advanced solid tumor such as melanoma, head and neck, liver or kidney cancer. Both conserved end residues are part of each CDR3. The order of the fields is D gene, J gene, V gene, CDR3 protein. The D gene is left open where the match is weak.

d_call: -
j_call: TRBJ2-7
v_call: TRBV13
cdr3_aa: CASSVYPGGPFYEQYF

d_call: -
j_call: TRBJ2-7
v_call: TRBV15
cdr3_aa: CATSRARGEYEQYF

d_call: TRBD2
j_call: TRBJ2-1
v_call: TRBV19
cdr3_aa: CASTYGRLAGGSYNEQFF

d_call: -
j_call: TRBJ2-7
v_call: TRBV5-6
cdr3_aa: CASSRSYEQYF

d_call: -
j_call: TRBJ2-5
v_call: TRBV28
cdr3_aa: CASSLSGQQETQYF

d_call: -
j_call: TRBJ1-5
v_call: TRBV7-9
cdr3_aa: CASSINDANQPQHF

d_call: TRBD1
j_call: TRBJ1-1
v_call: TRBV6-6
cdr3_aa: CASSYGLDRVNTEAFF

d_call: TRBD2
j_call: TRBJ2-1
v_call: TRBV6-5
cdr3_aa: CATTGLVVGEQFF

d_call: -
j_call: TRBJ1-1
v_call: TRBV28
cdr3_aa: CASSSLGTVNTEAFF

d_call: -
j_call: TRBJ1-1
v_call: TRBV18
cdr3_aa: CASSPRRDTEAFF

d_call: TRBD1
j_call: TRBJ2-3
v_call: TRBV7-2
cdr3_aa: CASATRQGGTDTQYF